The clone carrying this TCR beta chain has a handful of counts. Its antigen is unidentified. Via MiXCR, TCRdb re-called the reads, giving one row per CDR3 protein. Counted here are approximately 600,000 distinct CDR3 sequences, 40% occurring once; the ten biggest clones make up around 46%. The sample belongs to a study of T cell repertoires in cytomegalovirus infection. Whole-study context: Recently identified HLA-C-restricted CMV epitopes were used, and well-studied HLA-B-restricted CMV epitopes were used as well. TCR beta signatures that were public indicated CMV infection and matching HLA type.

Trimming removed 6 bases from V and 5 bases from J; junction bases left unmatched: 11. The CDR3 sequence is 15 residues long. Germline CDR1 is MGHRA and CDR2 is YSYEKL. This receptor was taken from a human donor in good health (CMV status not recorded). Some clones in this sample may be carry-over from other donors' samples. Source: cultured PBMCs, taken from culture after CMV antigen stimulation. V gene TRBV4-1 combines with J gene TRBJ2-3, with TRBD2 matching 7 bases. This CDR3 reads CASRDLGGKRDTQYF. CDR3 in DNA: TGCGCCAGCAGGGACCTCGGGGGGAAAAGAGATACGCAGTATTTT.